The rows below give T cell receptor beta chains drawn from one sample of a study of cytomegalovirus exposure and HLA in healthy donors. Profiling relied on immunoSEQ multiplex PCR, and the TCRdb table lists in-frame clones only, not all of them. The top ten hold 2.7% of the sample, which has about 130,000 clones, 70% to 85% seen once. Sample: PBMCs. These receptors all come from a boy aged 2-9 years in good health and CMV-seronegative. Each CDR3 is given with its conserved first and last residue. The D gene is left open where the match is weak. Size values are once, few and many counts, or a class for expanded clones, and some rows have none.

CDR3: CASSLGGGRPNNEQFF
DNA: TGTGCCAGCAGCTTAGGGGGGGGCCGACCAAACAATGAGCAGTTCTTC
D: NA
size: NA
J: TRBJ2-1
V: TRBV7-9

CDR3: CASSEIVFPGSGELFF
DNA: TGCGCCAGCAGTGAGATCGTCTTTCCAGGGTCCGGGGAGCTGTTTTTT
D: NA
size: few
J: TRBJ2-2
V: TRBV10-1

CDR3: CASSVSAGLATNEQFF
DNA: TGTGCCAGCAGCGTCTCCGCGGGCCTCGCCACCAATGAGCAGTTCTTC
D: NA
size: few
J: TRBJ2-1
V: TRBV4-2

CDR3: CASSPQMKGGSLPQTQYF
DNA: TGTGCCAGCAGCCCCCAAATGAAAGGGGGATCACTCCCCCAGACCCAGTACTTC
D: NA
size: NA
J: TRBJ2-5
V: TRBV7-8

CDR3: CASSPRGGDLSMNTEAFF
DNA: TGTGCCAGCTCACCCCGAGGGGGGGATCTTTCGATGAACACTGAAGCTTTCTTT
D: NA
size: NA
J: TRBJ1-1
V: TRBV18

CDR3: CASSYSEGAGELFF
DNA: TGTGCCAGCAGTTACTCGGAGGGAGCCGGGGAGCTGTTTTTT
D: NA
size: NA
J: TRBJ2-2
V: TRBV6-6

CDR3: CSVDIDSGRTDTQYF
DNA: TGCAGCGTTGATATTGATAGCGGGCGCACAGATACGCAGTATTTT
D: TRBD2
size: NA
J: TRBJ2-3
V: TRBV29-1

CDR3: CASIRGVSYTF
DNA: TGTGCCAGTATCAGGGGTGTCAGCTACACCTTC
D: NA
size: NA
J: TRBJ1-2
V: TRBV6-1

CDR3: CASSTPGSDEKLFF
DNA: TGTGCCAGCAGCACCCCGGGTTCGGATGAAAAACTGTTTTTT
D: NA
size: NA
J: TRBJ1-4
V: TRBV7-2

CDR3: CASSPQGDGGYTF
DNA: TGTGCCAGCAGCCCACAGGGGGATGGAGGCTACACCTTC
D: TRBD1
size: NA
J: TRBJ1-2
V: TRBV27

CDR3: CATSRGGRRQVLSGNTIYF
DNA: TGTGCCACCAGCAGAGGAGGGCGACGACAGGTCCTATCTGGAAACACCATATATTTT
D: NA
size: NA
J: TRBJ1-3
V: TRBV15

CDR3: CASSQGEGFGSAEAFF
DNA: TGCGCCAGCAGCCAAGGAGAGGGTTTCGGAAGTGCTGAAGCTTTCTTT
D: NA
size: NA
J: TRBJ1-1
V: TRBV4-3

CDR3: CASSVAGPTVNEQFF
DNA: TGTGCCAGCAGCGTCGCGGGGCCCACCGTCAATGAGCAGTTCTTC
D: NA
size: NA
J: TRBJ2-1
V: TRBV9

CDR3: CASRRRREQPQHF
DNA: TGCGCCAGCAGACGACGAAGGGAGCAGCCCCAGCATTTT
D: NA
size: NA
J: TRBJ1-5
V: TRBV10-2

CDR3: CASRPRTGPYEAFF
DNA: TGTGCCAGCCGACCCCGGACAGGTCCTTATGAAGCTTTCTTT
D: TRBD1
size: NA
J: TRBJ1-1
V: TRBV6-1

CDR3: CASSEVSGTGGVYGYTF
DNA: TGTGCCAGCAGTGAGGTTTCCGGGACAGGGGGCGTCTATGGCTACACCTTC
D: TRBD1
size: NA
J: TRBJ1-2
V: TRBV6-1

CDR3: CASSLALREVEQFF
DNA: TGTGCCAGCAGCTTGGCATTGCGGGAGGTTGAGCAGTTCTTC
D: TRBD2
size: NA
J: TRBJ2-1
V: TRBV7-8

CDR3: CSSSLSLDRVGRDNQPQHF
DNA: TGTTCCAGCAGCTTATCACTGGACAGGGTCGGAAGGGACAATCAGCCCCAGCATTTT
D: TRBD1
size: NA
J: TRBJ1-5
V: TRBV7-9

CDR3: CANRGLAGVGTYNEQFF
DNA: TGTGCCAATCGGGGACTAGCGGGAGTTGGGACCTACAATGAGCAGTTCTTC
D: TRBD2
size: once
J: TRBJ2-1
V: TRBV27

CDR3: CASSQGTGARAQYF
DNA: TGCGCCAGCAGCCAAGGGACAGGCGCAAGAGCGCAGTATTTT
D: TRBD1
size: NA
J: TRBJ2-3
V: TRBV4-1

CDR3: CASSEGTGKPYEQFF
DNA: TGTGCCAGCAGTGAGGGGACAGGGAAACCCTATGAGCAGTTCTTC
D: TRBD1
size: NA
J: TRBJ2-1
V: TRBV2

CDR3: CASSSGTGGFGYTF
DNA: TGTGCCAGCAGCTCCGGGACAGGGGGCTTTGGCTACACCTTC
D: TRBD1
size: NA
J: TRBJ1-2
V: TRBV5-6

CDR3: CASSAQGYTGELFF
DNA: TGTGCCAGCAGTGCCCAGGGTTACACCGGGGAGCTGTTTTTT
D: NA
size: NA
J: TRBJ2-2
V: TRBV6-4

CDR3: CASSVRDREYGYTF
DNA: TGTGCCAGCAGCGTTAGGGACAGGGAATATGGCTACACCTTC
D: TRBD1
size: NA
J: TRBJ1-2
V: TRBV2

CDR3: CASSQEAENPNTEAFF
DNA: TGTGCCAGCAGCCAAGAAGCGGAAAACCCGAACACTGAAGCTTTCTTT
D: NA
size: NA
J: TRBJ1-1
V: TRBV4-2

CDR3: CASSVGTGGMDLNYGYTF
DNA: TGTGCCAGCAGCGTAGGGACAGGGGGGATGGATTTGAACTATGGCTACACCTTC
D: TRBD1
size: NA
J: TRBJ1-2
V: TRBV9

CDR3: CASSPTGEYGNTIYF
DNA: TGTGCCAGCAGTCCAACAGGGGAGTACGGAAACACCATATATTTT
D: TRBD1
size: NA
J: TRBJ1-3
V: TRBV28

CDR3: CASSAGNTEAFF
DNA: TGTGCCAGCAGTGCCGGGAACACTGAAGCTTTCTTT
D: NA
size: NA
J: TRBJ1-1
V: TRBV5-6

CDR3: CASSLTGTLQEQFF
DNA: TGTGCCAGCAGCTTAACGGGGACACTCCAAGAGCAGTTCTTC
D: NA
size: NA
J: TRBJ2-1
V: TRBV7-3

CDR3: CASSLNYGYTF
DNA: TGTGCCAGCAGTCTTAACTATGGCTACACCTTC
D: NA
size: NA
J: TRBJ1-2
V: TRBV2

CDR3: CAWERWDSSFYGYTF
DNA: TGTGCCTGGGAAAGATGGGACAGCTCCTTCTATGGCTACACCTTC
D: TRBD1
size: once
J: TRBJ1-2
V: TRBV30

CDR3: CASSLKRANTGELFF
DNA: TGTGCCAGCAGCTTGAAGCGGGCGAACACCGGGGAGCTGTTTTTT
D: NA
size: NA
J: TRBJ2-2
V: TRBV5-4

CDR3: CASSIRGNQPQHF
DNA: TGTGCCAGTAGTATCCGCGGAAATCAGCCCCAGCATTTT
D: NA
size: NA
J: TRBJ1-5
V: TRBV19

CDR3: CATGRGSLAKNIQYF
DNA: TGTGCCACGGGCAGGGGGAGTTTAGCCAAAAACATTCAGTACTTC
D: TRBD1
size: few
J: TRBJ2-4
V: TRBV15

CDR3: CASSGAAAGPPDTQYF
DNA: TGTGCCAGCAGCGGGGCGGCAGCGGGTCCCCCAGATACGCAGTATTTT
D: NA
size: once
J: TRBJ2-3
V: TRBV27